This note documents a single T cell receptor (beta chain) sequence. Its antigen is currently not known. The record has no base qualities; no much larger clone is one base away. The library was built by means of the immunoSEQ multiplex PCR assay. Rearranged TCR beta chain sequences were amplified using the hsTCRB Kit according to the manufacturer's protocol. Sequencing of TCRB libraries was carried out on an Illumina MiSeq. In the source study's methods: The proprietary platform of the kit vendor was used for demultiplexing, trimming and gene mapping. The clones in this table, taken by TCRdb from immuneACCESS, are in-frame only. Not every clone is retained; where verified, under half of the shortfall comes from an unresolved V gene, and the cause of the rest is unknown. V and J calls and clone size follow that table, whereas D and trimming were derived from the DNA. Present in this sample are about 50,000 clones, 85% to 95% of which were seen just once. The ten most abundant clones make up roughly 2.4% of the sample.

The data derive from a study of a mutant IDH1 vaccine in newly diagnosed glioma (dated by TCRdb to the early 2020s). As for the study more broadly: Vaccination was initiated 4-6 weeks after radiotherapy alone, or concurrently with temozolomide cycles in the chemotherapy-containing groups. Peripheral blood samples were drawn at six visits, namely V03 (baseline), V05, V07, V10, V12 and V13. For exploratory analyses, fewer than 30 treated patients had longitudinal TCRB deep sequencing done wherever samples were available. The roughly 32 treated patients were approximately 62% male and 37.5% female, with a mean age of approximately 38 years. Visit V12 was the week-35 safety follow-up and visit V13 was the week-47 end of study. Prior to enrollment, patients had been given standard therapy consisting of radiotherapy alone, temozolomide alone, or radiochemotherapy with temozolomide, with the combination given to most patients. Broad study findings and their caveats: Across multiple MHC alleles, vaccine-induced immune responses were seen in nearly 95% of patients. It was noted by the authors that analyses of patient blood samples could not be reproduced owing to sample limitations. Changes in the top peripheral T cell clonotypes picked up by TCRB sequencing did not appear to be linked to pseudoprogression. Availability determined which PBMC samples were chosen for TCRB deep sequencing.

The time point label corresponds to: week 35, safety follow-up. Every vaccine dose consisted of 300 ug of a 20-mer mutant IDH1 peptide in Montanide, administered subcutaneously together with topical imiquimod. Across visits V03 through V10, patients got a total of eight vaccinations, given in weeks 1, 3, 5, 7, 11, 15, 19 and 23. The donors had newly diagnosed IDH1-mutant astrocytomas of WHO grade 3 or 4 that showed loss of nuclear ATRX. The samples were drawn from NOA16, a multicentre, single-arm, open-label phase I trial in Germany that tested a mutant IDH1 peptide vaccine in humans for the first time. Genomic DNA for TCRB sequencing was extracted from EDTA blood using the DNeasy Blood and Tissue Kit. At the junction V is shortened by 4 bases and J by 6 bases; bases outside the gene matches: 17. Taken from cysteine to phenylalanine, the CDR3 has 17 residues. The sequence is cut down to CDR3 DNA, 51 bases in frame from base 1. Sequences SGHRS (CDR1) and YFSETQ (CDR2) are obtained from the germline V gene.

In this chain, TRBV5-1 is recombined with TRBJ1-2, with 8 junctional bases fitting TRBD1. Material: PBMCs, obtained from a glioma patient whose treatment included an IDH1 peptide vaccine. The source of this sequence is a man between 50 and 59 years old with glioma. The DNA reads TGCGCCAGCAGCCTCGGGACAGGCTGGAGTTTCGACGATGGCTACACCTTC. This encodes CASSLGTGWSFDDGYTF.